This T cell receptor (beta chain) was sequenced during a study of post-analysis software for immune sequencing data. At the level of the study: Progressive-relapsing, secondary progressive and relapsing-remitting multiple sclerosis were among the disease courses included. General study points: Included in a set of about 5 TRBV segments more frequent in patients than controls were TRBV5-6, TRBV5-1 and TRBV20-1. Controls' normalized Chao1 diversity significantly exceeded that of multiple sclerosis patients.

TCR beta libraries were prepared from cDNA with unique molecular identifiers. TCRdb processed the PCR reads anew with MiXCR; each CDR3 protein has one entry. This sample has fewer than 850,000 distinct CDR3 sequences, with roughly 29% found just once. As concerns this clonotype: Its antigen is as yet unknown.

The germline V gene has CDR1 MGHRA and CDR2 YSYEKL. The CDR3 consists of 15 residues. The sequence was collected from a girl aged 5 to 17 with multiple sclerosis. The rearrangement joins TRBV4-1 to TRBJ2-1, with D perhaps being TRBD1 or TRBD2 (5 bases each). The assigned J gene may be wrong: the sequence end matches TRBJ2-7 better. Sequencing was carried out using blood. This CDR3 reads CASSQDGDAYNEQYF. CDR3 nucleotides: TGCGCCAGCAGCCAAGACGGGGACGCATACAATGAGCAGTACTTC.